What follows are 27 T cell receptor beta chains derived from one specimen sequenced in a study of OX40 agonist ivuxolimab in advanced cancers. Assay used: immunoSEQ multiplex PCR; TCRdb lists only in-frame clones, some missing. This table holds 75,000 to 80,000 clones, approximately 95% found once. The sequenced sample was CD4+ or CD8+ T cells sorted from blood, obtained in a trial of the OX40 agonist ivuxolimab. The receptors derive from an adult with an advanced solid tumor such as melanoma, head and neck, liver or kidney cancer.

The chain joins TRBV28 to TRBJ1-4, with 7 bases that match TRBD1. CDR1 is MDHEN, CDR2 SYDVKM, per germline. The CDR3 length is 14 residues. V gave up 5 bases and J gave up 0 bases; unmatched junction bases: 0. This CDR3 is CASSQGATNEKLFF. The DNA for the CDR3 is TGTGCCAGCAGTCAGGGGGCAACTAATGAAAAACTGTTTTTT.

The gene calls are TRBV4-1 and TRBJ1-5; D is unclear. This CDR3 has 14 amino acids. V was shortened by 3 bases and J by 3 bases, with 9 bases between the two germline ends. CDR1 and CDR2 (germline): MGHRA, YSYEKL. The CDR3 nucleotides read TGCGCCAGCAGCCAGGCGGCAATCAATCAGCCCCAGCATTTT. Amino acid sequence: CASSQAAINQPQHF.

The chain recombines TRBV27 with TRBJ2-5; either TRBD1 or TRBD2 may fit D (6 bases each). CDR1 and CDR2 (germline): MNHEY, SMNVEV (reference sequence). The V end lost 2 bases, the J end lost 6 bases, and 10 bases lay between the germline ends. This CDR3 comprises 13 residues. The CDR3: CASSLGGGKTQYF. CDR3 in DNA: TGTGCCAGCAGTTTAGGAGGGGGAAAGACCCAGTACTTC.

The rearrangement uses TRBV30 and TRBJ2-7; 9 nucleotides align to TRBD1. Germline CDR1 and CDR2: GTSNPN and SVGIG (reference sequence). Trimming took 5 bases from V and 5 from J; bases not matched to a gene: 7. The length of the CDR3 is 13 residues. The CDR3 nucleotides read TGTGCCTGGGGGACAGGGAAACGGGACGAGCAGTACTTC. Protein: CAWGTGKRDEQYF.

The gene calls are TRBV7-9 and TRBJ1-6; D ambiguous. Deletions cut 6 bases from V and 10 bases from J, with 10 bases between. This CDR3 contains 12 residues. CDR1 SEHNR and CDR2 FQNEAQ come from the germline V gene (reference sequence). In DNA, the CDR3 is TGTGCCAGCAGTACCCTGAGGTCACCCCTCCACTTT. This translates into CASSTLRSPLHF.

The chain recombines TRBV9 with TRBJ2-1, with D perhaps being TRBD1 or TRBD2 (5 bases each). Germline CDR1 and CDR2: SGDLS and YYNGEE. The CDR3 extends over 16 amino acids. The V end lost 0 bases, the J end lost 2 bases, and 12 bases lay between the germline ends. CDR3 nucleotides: TGTGCCAGCAGCGTAGAAGGGACGGATGCCTACAATGAGCAGTTCTTC. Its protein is CASSVEGTDAYNEQFF.

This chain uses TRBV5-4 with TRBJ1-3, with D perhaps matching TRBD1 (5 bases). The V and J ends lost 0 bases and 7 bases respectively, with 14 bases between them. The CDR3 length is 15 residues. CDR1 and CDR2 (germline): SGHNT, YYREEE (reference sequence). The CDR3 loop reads CASSLGYGEGNTIYF. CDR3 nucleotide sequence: TGTGCCAGCAGCTTGGGCTATGGGGAGGGGAACACCATATATTTT.

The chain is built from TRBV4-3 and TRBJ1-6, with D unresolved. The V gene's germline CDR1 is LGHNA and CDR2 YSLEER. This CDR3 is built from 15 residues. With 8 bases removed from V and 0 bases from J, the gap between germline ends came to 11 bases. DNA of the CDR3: TGCGCCAGCGGGTCGCTGACCTCCTATAATTCACCCCTCCACTTT. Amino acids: CASGSLTSYNSPLHF.

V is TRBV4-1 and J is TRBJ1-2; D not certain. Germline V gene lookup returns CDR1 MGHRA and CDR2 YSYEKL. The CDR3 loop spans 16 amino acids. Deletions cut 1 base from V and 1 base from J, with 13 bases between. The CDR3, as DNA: TGCGCCAGCAGCCAAGGTGGGCCATTAGATAACTATGGCTACACCTTC. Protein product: CASSQGGPLDNYGYTF.

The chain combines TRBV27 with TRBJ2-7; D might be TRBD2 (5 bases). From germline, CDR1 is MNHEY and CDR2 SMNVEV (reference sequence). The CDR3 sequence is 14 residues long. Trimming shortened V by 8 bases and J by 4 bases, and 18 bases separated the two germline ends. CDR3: CASWPLGGLYEQYF. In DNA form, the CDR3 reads TGTGCCAGCTGGCCCCTCGGCGGGTTGTACGAGCAGTACTTC.

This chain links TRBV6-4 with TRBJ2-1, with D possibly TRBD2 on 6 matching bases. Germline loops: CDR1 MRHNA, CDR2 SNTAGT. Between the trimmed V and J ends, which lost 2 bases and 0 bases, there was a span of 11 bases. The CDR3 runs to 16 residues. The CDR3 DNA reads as TGTGCCAGCAGTGACAGTCGGGAGAGCTCCTACAATGAGCAGTTCTTC. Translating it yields CASSDSRESSYNEQFF.

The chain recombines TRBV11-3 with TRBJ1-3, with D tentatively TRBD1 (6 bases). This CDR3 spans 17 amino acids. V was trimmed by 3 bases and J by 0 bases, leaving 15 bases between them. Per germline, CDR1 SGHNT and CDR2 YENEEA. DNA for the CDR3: TGTGCCAGCAGCTTCCCCCGGGACAACTGCTCTGGAAACACCATATATTTT. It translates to CASSFPRDNCSGNTIYF.

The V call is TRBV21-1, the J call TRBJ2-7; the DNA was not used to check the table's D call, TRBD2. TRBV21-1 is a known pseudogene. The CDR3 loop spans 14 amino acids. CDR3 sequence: CASSSAGEIYEQYF. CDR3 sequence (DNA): TGTGCCAGCAGCAGCGCGGGAGAAATATACGAGCAGTACTTC.

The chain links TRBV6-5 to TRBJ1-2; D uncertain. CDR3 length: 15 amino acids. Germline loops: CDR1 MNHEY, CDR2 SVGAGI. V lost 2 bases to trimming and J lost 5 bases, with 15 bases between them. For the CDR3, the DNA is TGTGCCAGCAGTTACATGTCGGAGGGAGGATATGGCTACACCTTC. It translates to CASSYMSEGGYGYTF.

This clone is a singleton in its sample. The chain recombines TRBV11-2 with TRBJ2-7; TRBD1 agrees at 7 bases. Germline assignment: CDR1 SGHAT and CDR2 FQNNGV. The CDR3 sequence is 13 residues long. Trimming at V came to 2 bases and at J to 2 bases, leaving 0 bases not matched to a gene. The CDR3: CASSLTGAYEQYF. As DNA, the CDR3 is TGTGCCAGCAGCTTAACAGGGGCCTACGAGCAGTACTTC.

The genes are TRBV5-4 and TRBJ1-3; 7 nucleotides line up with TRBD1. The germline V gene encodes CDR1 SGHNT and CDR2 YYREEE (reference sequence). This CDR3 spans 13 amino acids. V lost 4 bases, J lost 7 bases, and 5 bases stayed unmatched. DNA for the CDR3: TGTGCCAGCAGCCCGGACAGGCTTAACACCATATATTTT. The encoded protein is CASSPDRLNTIYF.

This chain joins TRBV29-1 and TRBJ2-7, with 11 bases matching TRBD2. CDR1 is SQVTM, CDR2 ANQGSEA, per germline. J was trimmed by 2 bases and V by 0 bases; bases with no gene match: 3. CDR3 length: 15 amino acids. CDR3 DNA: TGCAGCGTTGAAGATAGACTAGCGGGGACCTACGAGCAGTACTTC. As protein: CSVEDRLAGTYEQYF.

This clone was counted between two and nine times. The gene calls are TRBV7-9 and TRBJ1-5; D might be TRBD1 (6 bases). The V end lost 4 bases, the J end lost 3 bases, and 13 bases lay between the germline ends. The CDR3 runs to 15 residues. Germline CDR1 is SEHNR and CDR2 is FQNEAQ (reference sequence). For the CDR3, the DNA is TGTGCCAGCAGCTCCGAGACAGGACCCAATCAGCCCCAGCATTTT. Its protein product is CASSSETGPNQPQHF.

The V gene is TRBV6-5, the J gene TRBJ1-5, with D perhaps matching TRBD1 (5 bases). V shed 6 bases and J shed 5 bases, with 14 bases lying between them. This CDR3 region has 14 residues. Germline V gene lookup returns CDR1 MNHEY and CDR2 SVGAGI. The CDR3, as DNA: TGTGCCAGCAGGCGAGGGAGGGGTCATCAGCCCCAGCATTTT. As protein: CASRRGRGHQPQHF.

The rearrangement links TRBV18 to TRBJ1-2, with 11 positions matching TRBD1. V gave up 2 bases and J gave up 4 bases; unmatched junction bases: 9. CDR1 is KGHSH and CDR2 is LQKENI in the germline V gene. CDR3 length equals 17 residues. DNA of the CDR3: TGTGCCAGCTCACCAGACTCTCCGGGACAGGGGGGCTATGGCTACACCTTC. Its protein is CASSPDSPGQGGYGYTF.

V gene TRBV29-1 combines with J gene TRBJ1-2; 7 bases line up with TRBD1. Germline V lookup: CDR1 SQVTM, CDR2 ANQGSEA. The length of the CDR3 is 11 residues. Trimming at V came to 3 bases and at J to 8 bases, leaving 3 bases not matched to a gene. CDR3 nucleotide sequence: TGCAGCGTTGATGAGGGGGCGGGCTACACCTTC. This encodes CSVDEGAGYTF.

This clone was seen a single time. In DNA, the CDR3 is TGTGCCAGCAGTTACTCGACGCCATACGAGCAGTACTTC. It is translated as CASSYSTPYEQYF. V and J are TRBV6-6 and TRBJ2-7; D unclear. The V end was cut by 0 bases, the J end by 4 bases, with 7 bases between. CDR1 and CDR2 (germline): MNHNY, SVGAGI (reference sequence). The CDR3 covers 13 residues.

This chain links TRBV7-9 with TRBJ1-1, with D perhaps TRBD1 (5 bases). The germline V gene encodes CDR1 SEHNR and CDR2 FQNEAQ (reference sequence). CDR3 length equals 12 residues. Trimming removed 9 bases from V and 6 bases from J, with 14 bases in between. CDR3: CASDQGNAEAFF. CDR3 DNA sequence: TGTGCCAGTGACCAGGGAAACGCTGAAGCTTTCTTT. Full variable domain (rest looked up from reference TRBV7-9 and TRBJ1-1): DTGVSQNPRHKITKRGQNVTFRCDPISEHNRLYWYRQTLGQGPEFLTYFQNEAQLEKSRLLSDRFSAERPKGSFSTLEIQRTEQGDSAMYLCASDQGNAEAFFGQGTRLTVV.

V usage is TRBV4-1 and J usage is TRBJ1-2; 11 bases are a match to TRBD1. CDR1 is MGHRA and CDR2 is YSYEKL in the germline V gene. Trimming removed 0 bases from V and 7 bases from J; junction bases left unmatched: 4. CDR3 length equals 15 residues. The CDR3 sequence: CASSQDGQGAFGYTF. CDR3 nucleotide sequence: TGCGCCAGCAGCCAAGACGGACAGGGGGCGTTTGGCTACACCTTC.

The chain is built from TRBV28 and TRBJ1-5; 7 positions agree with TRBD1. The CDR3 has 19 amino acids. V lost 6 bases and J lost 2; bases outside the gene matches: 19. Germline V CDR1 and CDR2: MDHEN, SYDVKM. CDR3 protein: CASRHMFGTAIGRNQPQHF. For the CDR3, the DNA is TGTGCCAGCAGACATATGTTCGGGACAGCTATCGGCCGCAATCAGCCCCAGCATTTT. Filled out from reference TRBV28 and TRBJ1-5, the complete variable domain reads DVKVTQSSRYLVKRTGEKVFLECVQDMDHENMFWYRQDPGLGLRLIYFSYDVKMKEKGDIPEGYSVSREKKERFSLILESASTNQTSMYLCASRHMFGTAIGRNQPQHFGDGTRLSIL.

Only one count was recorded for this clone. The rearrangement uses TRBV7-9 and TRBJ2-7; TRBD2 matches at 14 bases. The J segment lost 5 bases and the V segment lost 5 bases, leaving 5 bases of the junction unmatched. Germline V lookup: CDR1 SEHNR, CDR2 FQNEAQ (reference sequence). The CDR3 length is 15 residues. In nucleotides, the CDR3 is TGTGCCAGCAGCCGGACTAGCGGGAGGTTTGACGAGCAGTACTTC. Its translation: CASSRTSGRFDEQYF.

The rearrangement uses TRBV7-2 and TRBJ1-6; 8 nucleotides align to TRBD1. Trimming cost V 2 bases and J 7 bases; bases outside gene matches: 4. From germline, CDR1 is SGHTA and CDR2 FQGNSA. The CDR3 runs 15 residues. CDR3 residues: CASSLLRQGNSPLHF. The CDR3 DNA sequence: TGTGCCAGCAGCTTATTACGACAGGGGAATTCACCCCTCCACTTT.